One TCR beta chain is described in this entry. Its specificity is not known. Vbeta (60) and Jbeta (13) primers were used in the PCR. Method: immunoSEQ multiplex PCR; TCRdb's copy keeps in-frame clones and lacks some. Of 160,000 or so clones in the sample, more than 60% are singletons; the top ten hold 2% to 3%. This sample is drawn from a study of cytomegalovirus exposure and HLA in healthy donors. Study-wide results and limits: Later work found most CMV-associated TCR beta chains apparently HLA-restricted.

Participants comprised healthy donors of bone marrow. The CDR3 length is 16 residues. V dropped 1 base and J dropped 2 bases, with 12 bases sitting between them. From germline, CDR1 is LGHNA and CDR2 YSLEER. V and J are TRBV4-3 and TRBJ1-5; D gene uncertain. This TCR derives from a human donor in good health. Material: PBMCs. The CDR3 sequence: CASSQALRGGNQPQHF. In nucleotides, the CDR3 is TGCGCCAGCAGCCAAGCACTTCGGGGAGGCAATCAGCCCCAGCATTTT.